The 30 T cell receptor beta chains given below trace back to one sample, sequenced in a study of early T cells in non-severe SARS-CoV-2 infection. From the 5' RACE reads, TCRdb called clonotypes with MiXCR, one entry per CDR3 protein. The repertoire holds 60,000 or so distinct CDR3 sequences, with around 8.9% as singletons. Sequencing was carried out using whole blood. The receptors were sampled from an adult who was a healthcare worker with PCR-confirmed SARS-CoV-2 infection or an uninfected control (not recorded which).

This clonotype has more than one count but fewer than ten. The chain joins TRBV12-3 or TRBV12-4 to TRBJ2-7; 11 bases match TRBD2. The CDR3 length is 17 residues. The V and J ends lost 1 base and 4 bases, in that order; junction bases with no gene match: 9. Here the CDR3 reads CASSLDDPSGRLYEQYF. The CDR3, as DNA: TGTGCCAGCAGTTTAGACGATCCTAGCGGGAGGTTGTACGAGCAGTACTTC.

This clonotype occurred a few times. The V gene is TRBV20-1, the J gene TRBJ1-4; 9 bases align to TRBD1. The CDR3 runs to 13 residues. J was trimmed by 6 bases and V by 4 bases; bases with no gene match: 3. Looked up from germline, CDR1 is DFQATT and CDR2 is SNEGSKA (reference sequence). CDR3 DNA: TGCAGTGCTAATGACAGGGGGTATGAAAAACTGTTTTTT. This codes for CSANDRGYEKLFF.

This clonotype was observed many times. The V call is TRBV30, the J call TRBJ1-6; perhaps TRBD1 as D (5 bases). V was shortened by 3 bases and J by 6 bases, with 18 bases between the two germline ends. The CDR3 contains 16 residues. CDR1 and CDR2 from the germline V gene are GTSNPN and SVGIG (reference sequence). The CDR3: CAWRDDGAGSNSPLHF. CDR3 nucleotide sequence: TGTGCCTGGAGAGACGACGGGGCGGGGAGTAATTCACCCCTCCACTTT. The variable domain in full, with the rest retrieved from reference TRBV30 and TRBJ1-6, is SQTIHQWPATLVQPVGSPLSLECTVEGTSNPNLYWYRQAAGRGLQLLFYSVGIGQISSEVPQNLSASRPQDRQFILSSKKLLLSDSGFYLCAWRDDGAGSNSPLHFGNGTRLTVT.

In this sample, this clonotype turned up many times. V usage is TRBV6-5 and J usage is TRBJ2-4; 7 bases align to TRBD1. Germline CDR1 and CDR2: MNHEY and SVGAGI. The CDR3 loop spans 15 amino acids. V lost 4 bases, J lost 4 bases, and 7 bases stayed unmatched. Here the CDR3 DNA reads TGTGCCAGCAGTTCATATCCACAGGGGAAAAACATTCAGTACTTC. Translation gives CASSSYPQGKNIQYF.

The V and J genes are TRBV29-1 and TRBJ2-1; unclear D gene. V lost 7 bases, J lost 10 bases, and 14 bases lay in between. Germline loops: CDR1 SQVTM, CDR2 ANQGSEA. The CDR3 has 11 residues. The CDR3 sequence is CSADSSREQFF. CDR3 DNA: TGCAGCGCCGATAGTAGTAGGGAGCAGTTCTTC.

CDR3 sequence reads: CASKRTAASTEAFF. The DNA of the CDR3 is TGTGCCAGCAAACGGACTGCGGCTTCCACTGAAGCTTTCTTT. The rearrangement links TRBV6-2 or TRBV6-3 to TRBJ1-1; D unclear. The CDR3 has 14 residues. Trimming cost V 7 bases and J 4 bases, with 16 bases left between them. Germline CDR1 MNHEY, CDR2 SVGEGT.

For the CDR3, the DNA is TGTGCCAGTAGTGGACCTGGAGACGCGGAGACCCAGTACTTC. Translation: CASSGPGDAETQYF. The V gene is TRBV19, the J gene TRBJ2-5; D is ambiguous. The V end was cut by 5 bases, the J end by 5 bases, with 15 bases between. The CDR3 totals 14 residues. In germline, CDR1 is LNHDA, CDR2 SQIVND (reference sequence).

This sequence joins TRBV7-9 and TRBJ2-1; the match to TRBD2 covers 14 bases. With 6 bases clipped from V and 8 bases from J, the junction kept 3 bases outside the gene matches. Germline V CDR1 and CDR2: SEHNR, FQNEAQ (reference sequence). CDR3 size: 14 residues. The CDR3 DNA follows: TGTGCCAGCAGAGGGACTAGCGGGAGACATGAGCAGTTCTTC. Translated: CASRGTSGRHEQFF.

About this clonotype itself: Since the CDR3 does not end with the conserved phenylalanine or tryptophan, this likely comes from a read error. J is TRBJ1-1 and V is TRBV6-6; 10 bases match TRBD1. The CDR3 covers 15 residues. Germline V gene lookup returns CDR1 MNHNY and CDR2 SVGAGI (reference sequence). V lost 2 bases and J lost 1; bases outside the gene matches: 1. The CDR3 spells CASSYGQGGNTEAFS. DNA of the CDR3: TGTGCCAGCAGTTACGGACAGGGGGGGAACACTGAAGCTTTCTCT.

This clonotype was observed at least ten times. J is TRBJ2-7 and V is TRBV9; 8 bases align to TRBD1. This CDR3 region has 13 residues. The germline CDR1 and CDR2 sequences are SGDLS and YYNGEE. Unmatched junction bases numbered 2, after V lost 3 bases and J lost 3 bases. CDR3 loop: CASSGGQGYEQYF. In DNA form, the CDR3 reads TGTGCCAGCAGCGGCGGACAGGGCTACGAGCAGTACTTC.

This clonotype was found many times. The V call is TRBV7-9, the J call TRBJ2-1, with 10 positions matching TRBD2. Germline V gives CDR1 SEHNR, CDR2 FQNEAQ (reference sequence). V gave up 0 bases and J gave up 5 bases; unmatched junction bases: 4. The CDR3 runs to 16 residues. The CDR3 reads CASSLALAGANNEQFF. The CDR3 nucleotides are TGTGCCAGCAGCTTAGCGCTAGCGGGGGCCAACAATGAGCAGTTCTTC.

The chain links TRBV29-1 to TRBJ2-7, with TRBD2 matching 7 bases. The CDR3 consists of 12 residues. V gave up 8 bases and J gave up 7 bases; unmatched junction bases: 11. The V gene's germline CDR1 is SQVTM and CDR2 ANQGSEA. CDR3 protein: CSSLAGDEEQYF. CDR3 in DNA: TGCAGCAGTCTGGCGGGAGATGAAGAGCAGTACTTC.

For this clonotype: A much larger clonotype is one base distant, so this may be a read error. The chain uses TRBV21-1 and TRBJ2-4; TRBD1 is taken as the D call from the table, unchecked against the DNA. TRBV21-1 is a recognized pseudogene. The CDR3 is made up of 16 amino acids. CDR3 sequence (DNA): TGTGCCAGCAGCAAGGTGGCAGGGTGGCTAAAAAACATTCAGTACTTC. This encodes CASSKVAGWLKNIQYF.

This clonotype was seen a handful of times. The chain links TRBV6-6 to TRBJ2-6, with TRBD1 matching 8 bases. V was clipped by 6 bases and J by 0 bases; unmatched bases: 7. Germline loops: CDR1 MNHNY, CDR2 SVGAGI (reference sequence). The CDR3 runs to 17 residues. The CDR3 here is CASRSGQAVSGANVLTF. For the CDR3, the DNA is TGTGCCAGCAGGTCGGGACAGGCGGTCTCTGGGGCCAACGTCCTGACTTTC.

This clonotype was counted many times. V is TRBV4-2 and J is TRBJ2-7; 10 positions match TRBD1. The germline gives CDR1 LGHNA, CDR2 YNFKEQ. Losses at the gene ends were 0 bases for V and 1 base for J; bases not matched to a gene: 0. The CDR3 totals 15 residues. The CDR3 DNA reads as TGTGCCAGCAGCCAAGAGGGACAGGGGTCCTACGAGCAGTACTTC. Its translation: CASSQEGQGSYEQYF.

This clonotype was observed a handful of times. This sequence joins TRBV6-1 and TRBJ1-6; 8 bases fit TRBD1. CDR3 length: 14 amino acids. CDR1 is MNHNS and CDR2 is SASEGT in the germline V gene. V shed 5 bases, J shed 8 bases, and the junction held 5 bases outside the gene matches. The CDR3 protein is CASSRTTGDSPLHF. As DNA, the CDR3 is TGTGCCAGCAGTCGTACGACAGGGGATTCACCCCTCCACTTT.

This clonotype was recorded at least ten times. The V call is TRBV6-2 or TRBV6-3, the J call TRBJ2-1; no reliable D call. Germline V gene data show CDR1 as MNHEY and CDR2 as SVGEGT. V shed 2 bases and J shed 0 bases, with 8 bases lying between them. This CDR3 has 15 amino acids. Here the CDR3 reads CASSYGPSSYNEQFF. In DNA, the CDR3 is TGTGCCAGCAGTTACGGGCCGAGCTCCTACAATGAGCAGTTCTTC.

With regard to this clonotype: An end of the junction does not agree with germline; a read error may underlie this. The CDR3 here is CASRESDRGNEKLFF. The CDR3 nucleotides are TGTGCCAGCAGAGAATCGGACAGGGGGAATGAAAAACTGTTTTTT. This rearrangement joins TRBV25-1 to TRBJ1-4, with 10 nucleotides matching TRBD1. The germline V gene encodes CDR1 MGHDK and CDR2 SYGVNS. The CDR3 is made up of 15 amino acids.

This clonotype was seen more than once but under ten times. This chain connects TRBV29-1 to TRBJ1-5; D perhaps matches TRBD1 (6 bases). From germline, CDR1 is SQVTM and CDR2 ANQGSEA. V was trimmed by 6 bases and J by 3 bases, leaving 15 bases between them. This CDR3 is 14 amino acids long. CDR3 DNA: TGCAGCGTCTGGGGAGGGGGACCCAATCAGCCCCAGCATTTT. The encoded protein is CSVWGGGPNQPQHF.

This clonotype was counted between two and nine times. J is TRBJ2-3 and V is TRBV6-1; possibly TRBD2 for D (5 bases). The CDR3 sequence is 15 residues long. Germline V gives CDR1 MNHNS, CDR2 SASEGT. V was cut by 8 bases and J by 3 bases, with 18 bases left in between. Written as DNA, the CDR3 is TGTGCCAGCCGGCTATTAAGCGGCTTTACAGATACGCAGTATTTT. It encodes CASRLLSGFTDTQYF.

This clonotype was seen a few times. The V and J genes are TRBV7-2 and TRBJ2-7; D is possibly TRBD1 (6 bases). The V end lost 4 bases, the J end lost 2 bases, and 12 bases lay between the germline ends. CDR1 and CDR2 from the germline V gene are SGHTA and FQGNSA. This CDR3 contains 14 residues. In nucleotides, the CDR3 is TGTGCCAGCAGCTCCAAGACAGGCACCTACGAGCAGTACTTC. It yields the protein CASSSKTGTYEQYF.

The V gene is TRBV30, the J gene TRBJ1-1; the match to TRBD1 covers 8 bases. V shed 5 bases and J 7 bases; nucleotides not matched to a gene: 24. Per the germline V gene, CDR1 is GTSNPN and CDR2 is SVGIG (reference sequence). The length of the CDR3 is 18 residues. The chain's CDR3 is CAWQKDRELGPGSVEAFF. The CDR3 coding sequence is TGTGCCTGGCAAAAGGACAGGGAGTTGGGCCCAGGATCAGTTGAAGCTTTCTTT. Filled out from reference TRBV30 and TRBJ1-1, the complete variable domain reads SQTIHQWPATLVQPVGSPLSLECTVEGTSNPNLYWYRQAAGRGLQLLFYSVGIGQISSEVPQNLSASRPQDRQFILSSKKLLLSDSGFYLCAWQKDRELGPGSVEAFFGQGTRLTVV.

This clonotype occurred many times. The V and J genes are TRBV5-6 and TRBJ1-1; perhaps TRBD1 as D (5 bases). The CDR3 loop spans 18 amino acids. The ends were cut back, 0 bases at V and 0 bases at J, with 18 bases in the middle. From germline, CDR1 is SGHDT and CDR2 YYEEEE. The CDR3 reads CASSLEDGRAILNTEAFF. For the CDR3, the DNA is TGTGCCAGCAGCTTGGAGGATGGCAGGGCGATTCTGAACACTGAAGCTTTCTTT.

This chain joins TRBV28 and TRBJ1-5; 9 bases fit TRBD1. The V segment lost 7 bases and the J segment 3 bases; nucleotides outside the gene matches: 13. Germline assignment: CDR1 MDHEN and CDR2 SYDVKM. CDR3 size: 17 residues. The CDR3 here is CASTFNRGRLPNQPQHF. The CDR3 DNA follows: TGTGCCAGCACCTTCAACAGGGGGCGACTTCCCAATCAGCCCCAGCATTTT.

The table lists this clonotype with many counts. The chain uses TRBV12-3 or TRBV12-4 and TRBJ1-1; D may be TRBD1 (6 bases). V lost 5 bases and J 1 base, leaving 11 bases between the germline ends. The length of the CDR3 is 14 residues. The CDR3 DNA follows: TGTGCCAGCAGTCAGGGGTTTGGGAACACTGAAGCTTTCTTT. Protein product: CASSQGFGNTEAFF.

The CDR3 sequence: CASSQAASGSPQYF. The CDR3 DNA reads as TGTGCCAGCAGCCAGGCGGCTAGCGGGAGCCCTCAGTATTTT. This chain joins TRBV7-9 and TRBJ2-3, with TRBD2 identical over 10 bases. CDR1 is SEHNR and CDR2 is FQNEAQ in the germline V gene (reference sequence). With V trimmed by 5 bases and J by 12 bases, 11 bases remained unmatched. CDR3 length equals 14 residues.

DNA of the CDR3: TGTGCCAGCAGTCCCGGGGAGCGGAAGAGGAATGAGCAGTTCTTC. Encoded protein: CASSPGERKRNEQFF. The rearrangement links TRBV12-3 or TRBV12-4 to TRBJ2-1; tentatively, D is TRBD2 (5 bases). V was trimmed by 5 bases and J by 7 bases, leaving 18 bases between them. The CDR3 runs 15 residues.

This clonotype has at least ten counts. The CDR3 reads CASSRLYSNQPQHF. CDR3 in DNA: TGTGCCAGCAGCCGGCTGTATAGCAATCAGCCCCAGCATTTT. The rearrangement joins TRBV7-8 to TRBJ1-5; D not resolved. From germline, CDR1 is SGHVS and CDR2 FQNEAQ. The CDR3 has 14 residues. The ends were cut back, 5 bases at V and 0 bases at J, with 8 bases in the middle.

The rearrangement links TRBV7-2 to TRBJ2-7; no reliable D call. Between the trimmed V and J ends, which lost 1 base and 5 bases, there was a span of 6 bases. The CDR3 spans 12 residues. In germline, CDR1 is SGHTA, CDR2 FQGNSA. In DNA, the CDR3 is TGTGCCAGCAGCTTAGATCATGACGAGCAGTACTTC. It translates to CASSLDHDEQYF.

This clonotype was observed at least ten times. V is TRBV28 and J is TRBJ1-6, with D unresolved. The CDR3 is 13 residues long. Looked up from germline, CDR1 is MDHEN and CDR2 is SYDVKM. DNA for the CDR3: TGTGGGATTGGGAGCTCCTATAATTCACCCCTCCACTTT. This sequence encodes CGIGSSYNSPLHF.